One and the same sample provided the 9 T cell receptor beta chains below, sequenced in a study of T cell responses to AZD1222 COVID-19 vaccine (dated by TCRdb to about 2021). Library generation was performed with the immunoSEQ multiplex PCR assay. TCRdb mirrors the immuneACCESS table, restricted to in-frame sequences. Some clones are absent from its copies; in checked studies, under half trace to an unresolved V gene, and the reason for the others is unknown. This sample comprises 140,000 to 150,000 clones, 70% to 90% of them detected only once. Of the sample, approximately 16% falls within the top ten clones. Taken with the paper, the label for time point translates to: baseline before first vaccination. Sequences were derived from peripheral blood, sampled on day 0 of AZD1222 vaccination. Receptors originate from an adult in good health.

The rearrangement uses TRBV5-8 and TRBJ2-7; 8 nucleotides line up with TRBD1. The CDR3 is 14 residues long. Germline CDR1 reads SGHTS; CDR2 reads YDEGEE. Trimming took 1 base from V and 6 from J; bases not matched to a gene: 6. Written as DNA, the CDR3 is TGTGCCAGCAGCTTGCGGACAGGGAGTCTCGAGCAGTACTTC. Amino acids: CASSLRTGSLEQYF.

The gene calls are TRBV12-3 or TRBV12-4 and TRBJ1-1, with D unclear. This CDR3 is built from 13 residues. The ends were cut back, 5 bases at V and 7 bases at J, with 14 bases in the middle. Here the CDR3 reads CASSTSPVNEAFF. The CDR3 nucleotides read TGTGCCAGCAGTACCTCCCCCGTCAATGAAGCTTTCTTT.

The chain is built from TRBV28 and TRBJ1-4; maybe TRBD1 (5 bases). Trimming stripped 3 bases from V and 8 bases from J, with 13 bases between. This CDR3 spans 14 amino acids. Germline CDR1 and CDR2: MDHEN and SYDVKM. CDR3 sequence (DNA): TGTGCCAGCAGTTTTATCCAGGGTACAGAAAAACTGTTTTTT. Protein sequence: CASSFIQGTEKLFF. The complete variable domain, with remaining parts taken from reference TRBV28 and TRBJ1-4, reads DVKVTQSSRYLVKRTGEKVFLECVQDMDHENMFWYRQDPGLGLRLIYFSYDVKMKEKGDIPEGYSVSREKKERFSLILESASTNQTSMYLCASSFIQGTEKLFFGSGTQLSVL.

CDR3: CATGTGDYGYTF. DNA for the CDR3: TGTGCCACCGGGACAGGGGACTATGGCTACACCTTC. This chain connects TRBV9 to TRBJ1-2, with 10 bases identical to TRBD1. The germline V gene has CDR1 SGDLS and CDR2 YYNGEE. This CDR3 has 12 amino acids. The trim removed 9 bases at V and 3 bases at J, leaving 2 bases unmatched.

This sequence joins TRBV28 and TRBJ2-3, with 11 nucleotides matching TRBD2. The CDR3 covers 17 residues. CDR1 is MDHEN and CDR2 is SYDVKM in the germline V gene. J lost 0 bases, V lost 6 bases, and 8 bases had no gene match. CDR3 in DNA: TGTGCCAGCAGGGGTATAGCGGGGGGGCCGAGCACAGATACGCAGTATTTT. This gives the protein CASRGIAGGPSTDTQYF.

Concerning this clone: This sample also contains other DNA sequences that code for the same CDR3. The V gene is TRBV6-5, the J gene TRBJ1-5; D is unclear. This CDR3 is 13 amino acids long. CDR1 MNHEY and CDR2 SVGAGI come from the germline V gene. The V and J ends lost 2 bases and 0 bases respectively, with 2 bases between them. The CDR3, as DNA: TGTGCCAGCAGTTACAATAGCAATCAGCCCCAGCATTTT. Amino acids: CASSYNSNQPQHF.

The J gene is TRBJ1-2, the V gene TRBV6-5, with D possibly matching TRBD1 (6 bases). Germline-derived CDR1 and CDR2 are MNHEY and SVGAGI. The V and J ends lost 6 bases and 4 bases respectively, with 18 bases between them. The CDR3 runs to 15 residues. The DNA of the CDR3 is TGTGCCAGCAGCTTATACCGGGACACGTCCTATGGCTACACCTTC. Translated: CASSLYRDTSYGYTF.

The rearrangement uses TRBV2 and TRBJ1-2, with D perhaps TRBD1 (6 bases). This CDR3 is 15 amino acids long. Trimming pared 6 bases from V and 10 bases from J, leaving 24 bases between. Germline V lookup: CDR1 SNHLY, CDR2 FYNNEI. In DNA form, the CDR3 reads TGTGCCAGCAGCCGCCCAACCCCGGGACAACCTACCTACACCTTC. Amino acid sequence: CASSRPTPGQPTYTF.

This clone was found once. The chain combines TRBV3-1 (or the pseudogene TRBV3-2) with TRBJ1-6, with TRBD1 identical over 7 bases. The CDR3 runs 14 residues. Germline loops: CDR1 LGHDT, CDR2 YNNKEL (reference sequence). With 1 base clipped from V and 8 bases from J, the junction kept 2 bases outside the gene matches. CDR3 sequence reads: CASSQVDRDSPLHF. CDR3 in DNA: TGTGCCAGCAGCCAAGTCGACAGGGATTCACCCCTCCACTTT.